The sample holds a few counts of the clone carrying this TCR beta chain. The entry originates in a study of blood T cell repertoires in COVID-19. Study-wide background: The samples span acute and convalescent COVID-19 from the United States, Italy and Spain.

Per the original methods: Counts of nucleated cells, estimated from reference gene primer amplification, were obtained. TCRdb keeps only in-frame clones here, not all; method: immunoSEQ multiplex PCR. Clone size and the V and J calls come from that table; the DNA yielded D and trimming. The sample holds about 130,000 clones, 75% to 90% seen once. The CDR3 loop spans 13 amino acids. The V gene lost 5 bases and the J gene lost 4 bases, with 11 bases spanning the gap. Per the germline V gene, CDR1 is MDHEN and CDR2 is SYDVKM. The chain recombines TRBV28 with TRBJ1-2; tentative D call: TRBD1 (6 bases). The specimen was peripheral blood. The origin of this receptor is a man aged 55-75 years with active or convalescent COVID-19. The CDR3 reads CASSLTGSYGYTF. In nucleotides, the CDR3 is TGTGCCAGCAGTCTAACAGGGTCCTATGGCTACACCTTC.